The 28 T cell receptor beta chains reported below all come from one sample, sequenced in a study of T cells in Graves' hyperthyroidism and ophthalmopathy. TCR beta CDR3 regions were amplified from RNA. HTBI primers drove first-round RT-PCR of the TCR CDR3. TCRdb reanalysed the multiplex PCR reads using MiXCR and keeps one entry per CDR3 protein. Of about 700,000 distinct CDR3 sequences in the sample, 11% to 15% are singletons; the top ten hold approximately 10%. The material sequenced was blood. The receptors were sampled from a woman between 18 and 30 years old with Graves' hyperthyroidism.

This clonotype was seen ten or more times. V and J are TRBV12-3 or TRBV12-4 and TRBJ2-3; 7 nucleotides line up with TRBD1. J gave up 4 bases and V 6 bases, and 16 bases lay outside the gene matches. The length of the CDR3 is 17 residues. The DNA for the CDR3 is TGTGCCAGCAGCCGTTACGGTCCAGGGGGTGAGGCAGATACGCAGTATTTT. This gives the protein CASSRYGPGGEADTQYF.

This clonotype was recorded many times. The rearrangement uses TRBV20-1 and TRBJ2-1; 8 bases are shared with TRBD2. The CDR3 consists of 16 residues. J lost 4 bases, V lost 0 bases, and 8 bases had no gene match. CDR1 and CDR2 from the germline V gene are DFQATT and SNEGSKA (reference sequence). The CDR3 loop reads CSARDYSGRKYNEQFF. The CDR3 DNA reads TGCAGTGCTAGAGATTACAGCGGGAGAAAGTACAATGAGCAGTTCTTC.

This clonotype was picked up a small number of times. V and J are TRBV11-3 and TRBJ2-5; TRBD2 is a possible D gene (5 bases). V was clipped by 4 bases and J by 7 bases, with 16 bases between them. This CDR3 spans 14 amino acids. CDR1 SGHNT and CDR2 YENEEA come from the germline V gene. Here the CDR3 DNA reads TGTGCCAGCAGCTCAGAGCTGAGCGGCGGGACCCAGTACTTC. Amino acid sequence: CASSSELSGGTQYF. The variable domain in full, completed from reference TRBV11-3 and TRBJ2-5, reads EAGVVQSPRYKIIEKKQPVAFWCNPISGHNTLYWYLQNLGQGPELLIRYENEEAVDDSQLPKDRFSAERLKGVDSTLKIQPAELGDSAVYLCASSSELSGGTQYFGPGTRLLVL.

The chain has TRBV3-1 and TRBJ1-1, with D possibly being TRBD1 (5 bases). Deletions cut 7 bases from V and 11 bases from J, with 20 bases between. Germline loops: CDR1 LGHDT, CDR2 YNNKEL (reference sequence). The CDR3 sequence is 13 residues long. The CDR3 DNA follows: TGTGCCAGCACCACCGGGGACGCCGGTCTGGCTTTCTTT. This codes for CASTTGDAGLAFF.

In this sample, this clonotype turned up a few times. V gene TRBV5-1 combines with J gene TRBJ2-5; 10 bases are shared with TRBD2. Germline loops: CDR1 SGHRS, CDR2 YFSETQ. This CDR3 region has 16 residues. Trimming cost V 0 bases and J 6 bases; bases outside gene matches: 8. Here the CDR3 reads CASSLGLAGDRQTQYF. CDR3 sequence (DNA): TGCGCCAGCAGCTTGGGGCTAGCGGGAGATAGACAGACCCAGTACTTC.

This chain joins TRBV11-3 and TRBJ2-2, with D unresolved. Trimming pared 0 bases from V and 9 bases from J, leaving 5 bases between. The CDR3 is 12 residues long. The germline CDR1 and CDR2 sequences are SGHNT and YENEEA. CDR3 in DNA: TGTGCCAGCAGCTTAGACTACAGGGAGCTGTTTTTT. It yields the protein CASSLDYRELFF.

This clonotype was detected a few times. This rearrangement joins TRBV10-3 to TRBJ2-1, with a possible D match to TRBD1 (6 bases). The length of the CDR3 is 14 residues. The germline V gene encodes CDR1 ENHRY and CDR2 SYGVKD. Trimming cost V 10 bases and J 1 base, with 14 bases left between them. Written as DNA, the CDR3 is TGTGCCACCTGGGAAGGGGGTTCCTACAATGAGCAGTTCTTC. It translates to CATWEGGSYNEQFF.

At least ten counts were recorded for this clonotype. The chain joins TRBV11-3 to TRBJ1-2; D remains unclear. Germline V gene data show CDR1 as SGHNT and CDR2 as YENEEA. The CDR3 has 16 residues. V was pared by 1 base and J by 4 bases, with 16 bases between. CDR3 amino acids: CASSLASGLGSYGYTF. CDR3 sequence (DNA): TGTGCCAGCAGCTTAGCGTCGGGTTTGGGATCCTATGGCTACACCTTC.

Ten or more counts support this clonotype. The J gene is TRBJ2-1, the V gene TRBV20-1; 11 positions match TRBD2. The CDR3 is 17 amino acids. In germline, CDR1 is DFQATT, CDR2 SNEGSKA (reference sequence). Trimming took 1 base from V and 0 from J; bases not matched to a gene: 5. The CDR3 is CSARAGTSGFSYNEQFF. The CDR3 DNA reads TGCAGTGCTAGAGCAGGGACTAGCGGATTCTCCTACAATGAGCAGTTCTTC.

The CDR3 nucleotides read TGTGCCAGCAGCCTCGGACTAGCGACGCAGTATTTT. Protein sequence: CASSLGLATQYF. The rearrangement uses TRBV5-8 and TRBJ2-3, with 9 nucleotides matching TRBD2. In germline, CDR1 is SGHTS, CDR2 YDEGEE. Unmatched junction bases numbered 3, after V lost 4 bases and J lost 9 bases. CDR3 length equals 12 residues.

This clonotype occurred a few times. The genes are TRBV20-1 and TRBJ1-2; no clear D gene. The CDR3 consists of 13 residues. Germline values: CDR1 DFQATT, CDR2 SNEGSKA (reference sequence). Trimming stripped 3 bases from V and 2 bases from J, with 10 bases between. For the CDR3, the DNA is TGCAGTGCTAGTGACCAGAGCAACTATGGCTACACCTTC. Encoded protein: CSASDQSNYGYTF.

This clonotype has a count of ten or more. V and J are TRBV11-2 and TRBJ2-7; TRBD1 agrees at 9 bases. There are 14 residues in the CDR3. Germline V lookup: CDR1 SGHAT, CDR2 FQNNGV. V lost 5 bases and J lost 5; bases outside the gene matches: 7. CDR3 coding DNA: TGTGCCAGCAGCCTGGACAGGGGATCTGACGAGCAGTACTTC. Encoded protein: CASSLDRGSDEQYF.

This clonotype has a count of ten or more. The gene calls are TRBV27 and TRBJ2-1; a possible D gene is TRBD1 (6 bases). The V gene's germline CDR1 is MNHEY and CDR2 SMNVEV (reference sequence). The germline V and J ends were trimmed by 2 bases and 3 bases, with 11 bases remaining between them. The CDR3 is 15 residues long. This chain's CDR3 is CASSLGTLGYNEQFF. The CDR3 coding sequence is TGTGCCAGCAGTTTAGGGACATTGGGCTACAATGAGCAGTTCTTC.

For this clonotype: The junction departs from the called germline gene at one end, perhaps through a read error. The DNA of the CDR3 is TGTACCAGCTCATCTAGCACAGATACGCAGTATTTT. Translated, it gives CTSSSSTDTQYF. The chain recombines TRBV18 with TRBJ2-3; D gene ambiguous. Per the germline V gene, CDR1 is KGHSH and CDR2 is LQKENI. The CDR3 sequence is 12 residues long.

At least ten counts were recorded for this clonotype. V and J are TRBV30 and TRBJ2-3; TRBD2 agrees at 11 bases. Germline V gene lookup returns CDR1 GTSNPN and CDR2 SVGIG (reference sequence). The CDR3 runs to 12 residues. The CDR3 DNA reads TGTGGGGCTAGCGGGAGGATTGGTACGCAGTATTTT. This gives the protein CGASGRIGTQYF. The full variable domain, in which reference TRBV30 and TRBJ2-3 provide the parts outside the CDR3, is SQTIHQWPATLVQPVGSPLSLECTVEGTSNPNLYWYRQAAGRGLQLLFYSVGIGQISSEVPQNLSASRPQDRQFILSSKKLLLSDSGFYLCGASGRIGTQYFGPGTRLTVL.

This clonotype was counted a few times. This chain connects TRBV6-1 to TRBJ2-2, with D unresolved. V lost 6 bases and J lost 5, with 7 bases in between. The CDR3 sequence is 12 residues long. Germline V CDR1 and CDR2: MNHNS, SASEGT. CDR3 DNA: TGTGCCAGCAGCCGGGTAACCGGGGAGCTGTTTTTT. Its translation is CASSRVTGELFF.

The J gene is TRBJ1-2, the V gene TRBV30; no definite D call. V lost 2 bases, J lost 4 bases, and 20 bases lay in between. Germline lookup yields CDR1 GTSNPN and CDR2 SVGIG (reference sequence). This CDR3 is built from 16 residues. The CDR3 DNA sequence: TGTGCCTGGAGTCCCGACCTCTCGACAATCCTCTATGGCTACACCTTC. Its protein product is CAWSPDLSTILYGYTF.

This clonotype was recorded a few times. V gene TRBV27 combines with J gene TRBJ2-1, with D possibly matching TRBD2 (6 bases). There are 13 residues in the CDR3. Germline CDR1 is MNHEY and CDR2 is SMNVEV (reference sequence). Trimming removed 8 bases at V and 3 bases at J, with 11 bases between. CDR3 in DNA: TGTGCCAGCCATCCGGGGGTCTACAATGAGCAGTTCTTC. Its protein is CASHPGVYNEQFF.

This chain connects TRBV29-1 to TRBJ2-7; TRBD2 agrees at 16 bases. The germline gives CDR1 SQVTM, CDR2 ANQGSEA. The junction had 3 bases not matched to a gene; V was cut back by 5 bases and J by 5 bases. The CDR3 consists of 14 residues. CDR3 protein: CSVRGLAGGNEQYF. CDR3 DNA sequence: TGCAGCGTTAGGGGACTAGCGGGAGGGAACGAGCAGTACTTC.

This clonotype has a handful of counts. The chain combines TRBV7-9 with TRBJ2-7; D possibly corresponds to TRBD1 (6 bases). CDR3 length equals 15 residues. Germline V gene lookup returns CDR1 SEHNR and CDR2 FQNEAQ (reference sequence). Trimming took off 1 base at V and 5 bases at J, with 15 bases between the two ends. In nucleotides, the CDR3 is TGTGCCAGCAGCTTAGTCTCCGGCAGGGGCAACGAGCAGTACTTC. Residues: CASSLVSGRGNEQYF. Variable domain in full (rest from reference TRBV7-9 and TRBJ2-7): DTGVSQNPRHKITKRGQNVTFRCDPISEHNRLYWYRQTLGQGPEFLTYFQNEAQLEKSRLLSDRFSAERPKGSFSTLEIQRTEQGDSAMYLCASSLVSGRGNEQYFGPGTRLTVT.

The rearrangement joins TRBV10-3 to TRBJ1-1; 12 bases are a match to TRBD1. The CDR3 runs 14 residues. J was trimmed by 11 bases and V by 2 bases; bases with no gene match: 6. Germline V gene sequence: CDR1 ENHRY, CDR2 SYGVKD. CDR3 in amino acids: CAISEAGTGGFAFF. In DNA, the CDR3 is TGTGCCATCAGTGAGGCCGGGACAGGGGGCTTTGCTTTCTTT.

This clonotype was counted many times. This chain uses TRBV18 with TRBJ2-3; D uncertain. CDR3 size: 13 residues. Germline V gene lookup returns CDR1 KGHSH and CDR2 LQKENI. Trimming left V 3 bases short and J 6 bases short, with 10 bases between. As DNA, the CDR3 is TGTGCCAGCTCACCCCGACCCCCGGATACGCAGTATTTT. Its protein product is CASSPRPPDTQYF.

This clonotype was seen only a few times. Written as DNA, the CDR3 is TGCGCCAGCAGCCAAGACCCCGGGACTAGCGGCGAGCAGTACTTC. Protein product: CASSQDPGTSGEQYF. The chain is built from TRBV4-1 and TRBJ2-7; 11 bases map to TRBD2. Looked up from germline, CDR1 is MGHRA and CDR2 is YSYEKL. J gave up 6 bases and V 0 bases, and 4 bases lay outside the gene matches. There are 15 residues in the CDR3.

This clonotype has a count of ten or more. The gene calls are TRBV11-2 and TRBJ1-1; D not resolved. This CDR3 has 15 residues. Trimming shortened V by 3 bases and J by 5 bases, and 16 bases separated the two germline ends. From germline, CDR1 is SGHAT and CDR2 FQNNGV. DNA of the CDR3: TGTGCCAGCAGCTTTGATCCGCGGGGTGAGACTGAAGCTTTCTTT. Amino acids: CASSFDPRGETEAFF.

In this sample, this clonotype turned up many times. The chain uses TRBV12-3 or TRBV12-4 and TRBJ1-1, with a weak D call TRBD1 (5 bases). The CDR3 loop spans 14 amino acids. With 2 bases removed from V and 4 bases from J, the gap between germline ends came to 11 bases. In nucleotides, the CDR3 is TGTGCCAGCAGTTTATTGGGGGATGGCACTGAAGCTTTCTTT. Translation gives CASSLLGDGTEAFF.

The chain uses TRBV12-3 or TRBV12-4 and TRBJ1-5; 7 bases fit TRBD1. J was trimmed by 2 bases and V by 6 bases; bases with no gene match: 7. The length of the CDR3 is 15 residues. The CDR3 DNA sequence: TGTGCCAGCAGCACCCCCGGGACAGGCAATCAGCCCCAGCATTTT. Its protein is CASSTPGTGNQPQHF.

Worth noting for this clonotype: This may arise from a read error, as a much more abundant clone is one base away. The J gene is TRBJ2-1, the V gene TRBV6-1; 12 nucleotides line up with TRBD2. Germline V gives CDR1 MNHNS, CDR2 SASEGT. CDR3 length equals 15 residues. V was clipped by 6 bases and J by 12 bases; unmatched bases: 12. This CDR3 reads CASRPSGRAVPGQFF. The CDR3 DNA reads as TGTGCCAGCAGACCTAGCGGGAGGGCCGTTCCTGGGCAGTTCTTC.

This clonotype has a count of ten or more. The J gene is TRBJ2-2, the V gene TRBV11-2; unclear D gene. Trimming cost V 6 bases and J 4 bases, with 12 bases left between them. Germline-derived CDR1 and CDR2 are SGHAT and FQNNGV. The CDR3 covers 14 residues. The CDR3 is CASRPAFVTGELFF. In nucleotides, the CDR3 is TGTGCCAGCAGACCCGCCTTCGTCACCGGGGAGCTGTTTTTT.